This entry lists 31 T cell receptor beta chains sequenced from one sample in a study of radiation and T cells in renal cell carcinoma (dated by TCRdb to 2020 to 2021). Receptor libraries were prepared by the immunoSEQ multiplex PCR assay. This immuneACCESS table, as held by TCRdb, lists in-frame sequences with V and J called but not all clones. Of the missing ones, under half trace to an unresolved V gene in checked studies; the others have no known cause. In all, the sample holds approximately 16,000 clones, and 55% to 75% of those were seen once. The ten largest clonotypes hold around 9.5% of the sample. Explained via the paper, the time point label denotes: tumor resected at nephrectomy. The label giving this sample's treatment or condition can be read as: treatment-naive control, cytoreductive nephrectomy. Sequencing was performed on tumor tissue, taken from a patient whose treatment was nephrectomy without radiotherapy. The origin of the receptors is a man in his forties with renal cell carcinoma.

This clone came up once. V gene TRBV5-1 combines with J gene TRBJ1-2; D perhaps matches TRBD1 (5 bases). Deletions cut 3 bases from V and 5 bases from J, with 14 bases between. Germline values: CDR1 SGHRS, CDR2 YFSETQ. CDR3 length equals 14 residues. The CDR3 region is CASSSFHTGYGYTF. CDR3 coding DNA: TGCGCCAGCAGCTCATTCCATACAGGATATGGCTACACCTTC.

The V call is TRBV4-1, the J call TRBJ2-1; tentative D call: TRBD2 (7 bases). Germline CDR1 MGHRA, CDR2 YSYEKL. This CDR3 is built from 18 residues. V lost 2 bases and J lost 1, with 18 bases in between. The CDR3 spells CASSQRGGANPSYNEQFF. The CDR3 nucleotides read TGCGCCAGCAGCCAACGAGGGGGGGCCAATCCTTCCTACAATGAGCAGTTCTTC.

V gene TRBV9 combines with J gene TRBJ1-6, with D possibly matching TRBD1 (6 bases). V lost 1 base and J lost 5, with 10 bases in between. Germline CDR1 is SGDLS and CDR2 is YYNGEE. This CDR3 contains 15 residues. The CDR3 is CASSVSTGNNSPLHF. The CDR3 DNA follows: TGTGCCAGCAGCGTATCTACAGGGAATAATTCACCCCTCCACTTT.

This clone was picked up a small number of times. This chain uses TRBV18 with TRBJ1-5, with TRBD1 matching over 7 bases. V dropped 4 bases and J dropped 7; count of bases not matched to a gene: 10. Per germline, CDR1 KGHSH and CDR2 LQKENI. CDR3 length equals 15 residues. This CDR3 reads CASSLNRQGRQPQHF. CDR3 coding DNA: TGTGCCAGCTCACTTAACCGACAGGGCCGGCAGCCCCAGCATTTT. The variable domain in full, completed from reference TRBV18 and TRBJ1-5, reads NAGVMQNPRHLVRRRGQEARLRCSPMKGHSHVYWYRQLPEEGLKFMVYLQKENIIDESGMPKERFSAEFPKEGPSILRIQQVVRGDSAAYFCASSLNRQGRQPQHFGDGTRLSIL.

V is TRBV6-5 and J is TRBJ1-2; D is uncertain. The CDR3 totals 13 residues. Germline CDR1 MNHEY, CDR2 SVGAGI. V lost 6 bases and J 0 bases, leaving 8 bases between the germline ends. The CDR3 region is CASRMRSNYGYTF. CDR3 coding DNA: TGTGCCAGCAGGATGAGATCTAACTATGGCTACACCTTC.

A few counts support this clone. J is TRBJ2-2 and V is TRBV25-1, with TRBD1 matching 9 bases. The V gene's germline CDR1 is MGHDK and CDR2 SYGVNS. V was clipped by 3 bases and J by 5 bases; unmatched bases: 7. The CDR3 sequence is 16 residues long. The DNA of the CDR3 is TGTGCCAGCAGTGAGTGGACAGGGGATTCGACCGGGGAGCTGTTTTTT. Its protein product is CASSEWTGDSTGELFF.

V and J are TRBV5-1 and TRBJ1-1; D is undetermined. The CDR3 is 16 amino acids. From germline, CDR1 is SGHRS and CDR2 YFSETQ. V gave up 4 bases and J gave up 2 bases, with 18 bases separating them. CDR3 nucleotide sequence: TGCGCCAGCAGCCAAGGACGGATGGCCCTAAACACTGAAGCTTTCTTT. It yields the protein CASSQGRMALNTEAFF.

In its sample, this clone was seen once. The sample has other DNA sequences that encode this CDR3 too. The V call is TRBV18, the J call TRBJ1-1; D gene uncertain. Germline V lookup: CDR1 KGHSH, CDR2 LQKENI. This CDR3 is 14 amino acids long. V was cut by 3 bases and J by 1 base, with 9 bases left in between. The CDR3 DNA reads TGTGCCAGCTCACCGATTTCCCGGAACACTGAAGCTTTCTTT. Translation gives CASSPISRNTEAFF. Using reference TRBV18 and TRBJ1-1 for the parts outside the CDR3, the full variable domain is NAGVMQNPRHLVRRRGQEARLRCSPMKGHSHVYWYRQLPEEGLKFMVYLQKENIIDESGMPKERFSAEFPKEGPSILRIQQVVRGDSAAYFCASSPISRNTEAFFGQGTRLTVV.

The chain has TRBV7-2 and TRBJ2-2; TRBD1 is a possible D gene (5 bases). CDR3 length: 13 residues. CDR1 SGHTA and CDR2 FQGNSA come from the germline V gene. V shed 11 bases and J shed 4 bases, with 14 bases lying between them. CDR3 in amino acids: CAGASSVTGELFF. DNA for the CDR3: TGTGCCGGGGCCTCGTCGGTCACCGGGGAGCTGTTTTTT.

This clone appeared a few times. The chain joins TRBV5-1 to TRBJ1-2; possible D gene TRBD1, 6 bases. The germline V gene has CDR1 SGHRS and CDR2 YFSETQ. The CDR3 is 12 residues long. V lost 4 bases to trimming and J lost 2 bases, with 6 bases between them. The CDR3 sequence is CASSQGNYGYTF. The CDR3 coding sequence is TGCGCCAGCAGCCAGGGGAACTATGGCTACACCTTC.

This chain connects TRBV19 to TRBJ2-1; D gene unclear. The CDR3 covers 15 residues. CDR1 is LNHDA, CDR2 SQIVND, per germline (reference sequence). The V and J ends lost 1 base and 3 bases respectively, with 10 bases between them. The CDR3 DNA is TGTGCCAGTAGTATAGGAATAGCAGGCTACAATGAGCAGTTCTTC. Amino acid sequence: CASSIGIAGYNEQFF.

This clone was seen a few times. The chain recombines TRBV7-9 with TRBJ1-2, with a weak D call TRBD1 (6 bases). CDR1 is SEHNR, CDR2 FQNEAQ, per germline (reference sequence). Trimming removed 5 bases from V and 6 bases from J, with 16 bases in between. CDR3 size: 14 residues. CDR3 sequence reads: CASSPAGVMDGYTF. The CDR3 DNA reads TGTGCCAGCAGCCCCGCAGGGGTGATGGATGGCTACACCTTC.

This clone is medium-sized within its sample. This chain joins TRBV11-2 and TRBJ2-7; 10 bases line up with TRBD1. CDR1 and CDR2 (germline): SGHAT, FQNNGV. The CDR3 has 16 residues. Trimming took 1 base from V and 3 from J; bases not matched to a gene: 6. CDR3 sequence: CASSLGRGQGIYEQYF. The CDR3 region has the DNA TGTGCCAGCAGCTTAGGGCGGGGACAGGGGATCTACGAGCAGTACTTC.

This clone was picked up one time. This chain links TRBV5-8 with TRBJ2-1; possibly TRBD2 for D (5 bases). V dropped 7 bases and J dropped 0 bases, with 14 bases sitting between them. This CDR3 is 15 amino acids long. Germline CDR1 reads SGHTS; CDR2 reads YDEGEE. The CDR3 reads CASVPRASSYNEQFF. The CDR3 DNA sequence: TGTGCCAGCGTACCGAGGGCCAGCTCCTACAATGAGCAGTTCTTC.

The CDR3 bases are TGTGCCAGTAGTATATGGCATGAGCAGTTCTTC. Amino acid sequence: CASSIWHEQFF. The J gene is TRBJ2-1, the V gene TRBV19; D unresolved. The CDR3 runs 11 residues. V was pared by 2 bases and J by 8 bases, with 4 bases between. In germline, CDR1 is LNHDA, CDR2 SQIVND (reference sequence).

V gene TRBV2 combines with J gene TRBJ2-1; a weak D match, TRBD1 (6 bases). The CDR3 covers 14 residues. Germline loops: CDR1 SNHLY, CDR2 FYNNEI. The ends were cut back, 8 bases at V and 0 bases at J, with 11 bases in the middle. The CDR3 DNA reads TGTGCCAGCGAGGGGGAAAGCTCCTACAATGAGCAGTTCTTC. It translates to CASEGESSYNEQFF.

The chain links TRBV19 to TRBJ1-4; the match to TRBD1 covers 7 bases. Per the germline V gene, CDR1 is LNHDA and CDR2 is SQIVND (reference sequence). This CDR3 is 15 amino acids long. Unmatched junction bases numbered 9, after V lost 3 bases and J lost 8 bases. CDR3 DNA: TGTGCCAGTAGTATCGCGGGACAGTGGGGAGAAAAACTGTTTTTT. It is translated as CASSIAGQWGEKLFF. The complete variable domain, with remaining parts taken from reference TRBV19 and TRBJ1-4, reads DGGITQSPKYLFRKEGQNVTLSCEQNLNHDAMYWYRQDPGQGLRLIYYSQIVNDFQKGDIAEGYSVSREKKESFPLTVTSAQKNPTAFYLCASSIAGQWGEKLFFGSGTQLSVL.

V and J are TRBV4-2 and TRBJ1-2, with 12 bases aligning to TRBD1. The CDR3 loop spans 16 amino acids. Germline CDR1 LGHNA, CDR2 YNFKEQ. V shed 1 base, J shed 7 bases, and the junction held 7 bases outside the gene matches. CDR3 nucleotides: TGTGCCAGCAGCCAAGTGGGACAGGGGGCGGGTAGTGGCTACACCTTC. Its translation is CASSQVGQGAGSGYTF.

This clone has only one observation. J is TRBJ1-2 and V is TRBV6-5, with 7 bases fitting TRBD1. Germline assignment: CDR1 MNHEY and CDR2 SVGAGI. Trimming at V came to 2 bases and at J to 8 bases, leaving 14 bases not matched to a gene. The CDR3 has 16 amino acids. Here the CDR3 DNA reads TGTGCCAGCAGTTACGGGGGGACAGCAAGAGGAGGAGGCTACACCTTC. This translates into CASSYGGTARGGGYTF.

The rearrangement links TRBV19 to TRBJ1-2; D unclear. Germline V gene sequence: CDR1 LNHDA, CDR2 SQIVND (reference sequence). This CDR3 spans 16 amino acids. Trimming took 5 bases from V and 2 from J, leaving 18 bases between them. The CDR3 bases are TGTGCCAGTAGTCCCCGGGAACACACTATCAACTATGGCTACACCTTC. This encodes CASSPREHTINYGYTF.

The chain combines TRBV18 with TRBJ2-7, with D possibly TRBD2 on 6 matching bases. Germline values: CDR1 KGHSH, CDR2 LQKENI. The CDR3 is 14 residues long. V lost 3 bases and J 4 bases, leaving 13 bases between the germline ends. The CDR3 protein is CASSPGGVWYEQYF. The CDR3 DNA reads as TGTGCCAGCTCACCCGGAGGGGTGTGGTACGAGCAGTACTTC.

V gene TRBV6-5 combines with J gene TRBJ2-5; D gene ambiguous. The CDR3 is made up of 14 amino acids. The germline V and J ends were trimmed by 2 bases and 2 bases, with 9 bases remaining between them. Germline V gene sequence: CDR1 MNHEY, CDR2 SVGAGI. CDR3 residues: CASSYRPSQETQYF. In DNA form, the CDR3 reads TGTGCCAGCAGTTACCGGCCCAGTCAAGAGACCCAGTACTTC.

This chain connects TRBV7-9 to TRBJ2-7, with D unresolved. Germline lookup yields CDR1 SEHNR and CDR2 FQNEAQ (reference sequence). The V gene lost 1 base and the J gene lost 2 bases, with 15 bases spanning the gap. The CDR3 sequence is 16 residues long. The CDR3 loop reads CASSLGGRSLPYEQYF. The CDR3 DNA reads as TGTGCCAGCAGCTTAGGAGGAAGGTCTTTACCCTACGAGCAGTACTTC.

The chain couples TRBV25-1 to TRBJ1-5; a possible D gene is TRBD1 (5 bases). Germline loops: CDR1 MGHDK, CDR2 SYGVNS. Between the trimmed V and J ends, which lost 8 bases and 7 bases, there was a span of 15 bases. The CDR3 has 13 residues. The chain's CDR3 is CASGRGGIQPQHF. The CDR3 nucleotides are TGTGCCAGCGGGCGGGGGGGTATACAGCCCCAGCATTTT.

By share, this clone ranks as medium-sized. In DNA form, the CDR3 reads TGCAGCGTTGAAGATCTAAGGGCGATAGCGGGGGGGCCCCGCTCCTACGAGCAGTACTTC. Amino acid sequence: CSVEDLRAIAGGPRSYEQYF. The V and J genes are TRBV29-1 and TRBJ2-7; 11 bases fit TRBD2. The CDR3 covers 20 residues. The germline gives CDR1 SQVTM, CDR2 ANQGSEA. V lost 0 bases and J lost 0; bases outside the gene matches: 16.

This sequence joins TRBV7-8 and TRBJ1-5; D gene ambiguous. V lost 1 base to trimming and J lost 0 bases, with 10 bases between them. CDR1 is SGHVS, CDR2 FQNEAQ, per germline. The CDR3 has 16 amino acids. CDR3: CASSLDSGYSNQPQHF. In DNA, the CDR3 is TGTGCCAGCAGCTTAGATTCCGGATATAGCAATCAGCCCCAGCATTTT.

The rearrangement uses TRBV6-1 and TRBJ2-7; D might be TRBD2 (6 bases). V was cut by 1 base and J by 5 bases, with 18 bases left in between. The CDR3 contains 16 residues. CDR1 and CDR2 from the germline V gene are MNHNS and SASEGT. The CDR3, as DNA: TGTGCCAGCAGTGAAGTAATTCGGGGGAGAGGTGACGAGCAGTACTTC. The encoded protein is CASSEVIRGRGDEQYF.

This clone was observed a handful of times. The chain links TRBV29-1 to TRBJ1-1, with a tentative D call TRBD1 (6 bases). The V gene lost 2 bases and the J gene lost 0 bases, with 7 bases spanning the gap. The CDR3 consists of 13 residues. CDR1 SQVTM and CDR2 ANQGSEA come from the germline V gene. This CDR3 reads CSVERGLNTEAFF. The CDR3 DNA follows: TGCAGCGTTGAAAGGGGGTTGAACACTGAAGCTTTCTTT.

The CDR3 sequence: CASSSRTSGLQDTQYF. In nucleotides, the CDR3 is TGTGCCAGCAGCTCGCGGACTAGCGGGCTTCAAGATACGCAGTATTTT. This chain joins TRBV4-2 and TRBJ2-3; 11 nucleotides agree with TRBD2. V lost 5 bases, J lost 5 bases, and 9 bases stayed unmatched. Germline-derived CDR1 and CDR2 are LGHNA and YNFKEQ. CDR3 size: 16 residues.

This chain connects TRBV6-6 to TRBJ1-1; no reliable D call. From germline, CDR1 is MNHNY and CDR2 SVGAGI (reference sequence). Trimming took off 0 bases at V and 2 bases at J, with 7 bases between the two ends. The CDR3 covers 14 residues. CDR3 protein: CASSYSTRNTEAFF. The CDR3 DNA reads TGTGCCAGCAGTTACTCGACCAGAAACACTGAAGCTTTCTTT.

This sequence joins TRBV30 and TRBJ1-1, with D possibly TRBD1 on 5 matching bases. This CDR3 has 14 amino acids. Germline loops: CDR1 GTSNPN, CDR2 SVGIG (reference sequence). With 1 base removed from V and 4 bases from J, the gap between germline ends came to 13 bases. CDR3: CAWSEALGTTEAFF. CDR3 bases: TGTGCCTGGAGTGAAGCCCTCGGGACCACTGAAGCTTTCTTT.